Below, 30 T cell receptor beta chains from the same sample are listed, as sequenced in a study of radiation and T cells in renal cell carcinoma. Treatment described: treatment-naive control, cytoreductive nephrectomy. The table came from immunoSEQ multiplex PCR; TCRdb's copy has only in-frame clones and leaves some out. The sample includes 7,500 to 10,000 clones, less than 80% of them seen just once. This specimen was tumor tissue, taken from a patient whose treatment was nephrectomy without radiotherapy. Receptors were obtained from a man aged 55 to 70 with renal cell carcinoma.

This clone was counted once. The gene calls are TRBV6-6 and TRBJ1-2; TRBD1 matches at 7 bases. This CDR3 has 14 amino acids. V lost 2 bases and J lost 1; bases outside the gene matches: 1. Per the germline V gene, CDR1 is MNHNY and CDR2 is SVGAGI (reference sequence). The CDR3 is CASSYGQDNYGYTF. The CDR3 DNA reads TGTGCCAGCAGTTACGGACAGGATAACTATGGCTACACCTTC.

The rearrangement links TRBV7-9 to TRBJ2-2; perhaps D is TRBD1 or TRBD2 (6 bases each). Germline CDR1 reads SEHNR; CDR2 reads FQNEAQ (reference sequence). Trimming pared 3 bases from V and 2 bases from J, leaving 10 bases between. This CDR3 contains 15 residues. CDR3 bases: TGTGCCAGCAGCTTTGGGGGGACAAACACCGGGGAGCTGTTTTTT. This gives the protein CASSFGGTNTGELFF. The full variable domain, in which reference TRBV7-9 and TRBJ2-2 provide the parts outside the CDR3, is DTGVSQNPRHKITKRGQNVTFRCDPISEHNRLYWYRQTLGQGPEFLTYFQNEAQLEKSRLLSDRFSAERPKGSFSTLEIQRTEQGDSAMYLCASSFGGTNTGELFFGEGSRLTVL.

This chain links TRBV2 with TRBJ2-1; 10 bases are a match to TRBD2. J lost 4 bases, V lost 6 bases, and 6 bases had no gene match. Germline CDR1 and CDR2: SNHLY and FYNNEI. The CDR3 extends over 15 amino acids. The CDR3 here is CASSRSGGKYNEQFF. In nucleotides, the CDR3 is TGTGCCAGCAGCCGTAGCGGGGGGAAATACAATGAGCAGTTCTTC.

The V and J genes are TRBV10-3 and TRBJ2-5; 9 bases align to TRBD2. Germline V gene data show CDR1 as ENHRY and CDR2 as SYGVKD. CDR3 size: 16 residues. With 0 bases clipped from V and 2 bases from J, the junction kept 4 bases outside the gene matches. This chain's CDR3 is CAISESPSGAQETQYF. The CDR3 bases are TGTGCCATCAGTGAGTCGCCTAGCGGGGCGCAAGAGACCCAGTACTTC.

This sequence joins TRBV27 and TRBJ1-5, with a possible D match to TRBD1 (5 bases). Trimming removed 5 bases from V and 7 bases from J, with 18 bases in between. The CDR3 extends over 15 amino acids. The germline gives CDR1 MNHEY, CDR2 SMNVEV (reference sequence). CDR3: CASSARDPRAQPQHF. The CDR3 DNA sequence: TGTGCCAGCAGTGCTCGGGACCCCCGAGCCCAGCCCCAGCATTTT.

This chain uses TRBV19 with TRBJ2-2; 8 nucleotides agree with TRBD2. This CDR3 is built from 15 residues. V lost 3 bases to trimming and J lost 5 bases; unmatched junction nucleotides: 5. Germline lookup yields CDR1 LNHDA and CDR2 SQIVND (reference sequence). For the CDR3, the DNA is TGTGCCAGTAGTATCAGCGGGGGTTGGACCGGGGAGCTGTTTTTT. It encodes CASSISGGWTGELFF.

This chain uses TRBV5-4 with TRBJ2-7; weak D call: TRBD1 (6 bases). This CDR3 spans 14 amino acids. Trimming took off 0 bases at V and 5 bases at J, with 12 bases between the two ends. Germline loops: CDR1 SGHNT, CDR2 YYREEE (reference sequence). The CDR3 DNA reads TGTGCCAGCAGCTTGGAGTTACAGGGCCACGAGCAGTACTTC. Translating it yields CASSLELQGHEQYF. Drawing the rest from reference TRBV5-4 and TRBJ2-7, the complete variable domain is ETGVTQSPTHLIKTRGQQVTLRCSSQSGHNTVSWYQQALGQGPQFIFQYYREEENGRGNFPPRFSGLQFPNYSSELNVNALELDDSALYLCASSLELQGHEQYFGPGTRLTVT.

The V gene is TRBV4-1, the J gene TRBJ2-3; 7 positions agree with TRBD2. Losses at the gene ends were 4 bases for V and 1 base for J; bases not matched to a gene: 2. The CDR3 is made up of 14 amino acids. Looked up from germline, CDR1 is MGHRA and CDR2 is YSYEKL. CDR3 sequence reads: CASSRREGTDTQYF. The CDR3 coding sequence is TGCGCCAGCAGCCGACGGGAGGGCACAGATACGCAGTATTTT.

V gene TRBV19 combines with J gene TRBJ2-6; D is ambiguous. Trimming removed 7 bases from V and 0 bases from J, with 10 bases in between. This CDR3 comprises 15 residues. Germline V gene data show CDR1 as LNHDA and CDR2 as SQIVND (reference sequence). CDR3 sequence reads: CASTQRGSGANVLTF. The CDR3 nucleotides read TGTGCCAGTACCCAGAGAGGCTCTGGGGCCAACGTCCTGACTTTC.

The V and J genes are TRBV11-2 and TRBJ2-3, with 8 bases that match TRBD1. V lost 5 bases, J lost 5 bases, and 6 bases stayed unmatched. This CDR3 contains 14 residues. Germline V gives CDR1 SGHAT, CDR2 FQNNGV. The CDR3 DNA reads TGTGCCAGCAGCCCAAGGACAGGGCAAGATACGCAGTATTTT. It translates to CASSPRTGQDTQYF.

The chain links TRBV10-3 to TRBJ2-2; perhaps TRBD2 as D (6 bases). This CDR3 spans 15 amino acids. Deletions cut 10 bases from V and 7 bases from J, with 22 bases between. Germline lookup yields CDR1 ENHRY and CDR2 SYGVKD. This CDR3 reads CASSPSRGNSGELFF. In DNA form, the CDR3 reads TGTGCCAGCAGCCCCTCCCGGGGGAATAGCGGGGAGCTGTTTTTT.

This rearrangement joins TRBV12-1 to TRBJ2-5; TRBD2, the table's D call, lacks a check against the DNA. TRBV12-1 is described as a pseudogene. The CDR3 loop spans 14 amino acids. The CDR3 nucleotides read TGTGCCAGCAGCGGAGGGGGGGTTCGGGAGACCCAGTACTTC. Its protein is CASSGGGVRETQYF.

The chain joins TRBV2 to TRBJ1-3; the D is unclear. Germline V gene sequence: CDR1 SNHLY, CDR2 FYNNEI. V was trimmed by 7 bases and J by 0 bases, leaving 7 bases between them. CDR3 size: 13 residues. Here the CDR3 reads CASKSGSGNTIYF. The CDR3, as DNA: TGTGCCAGCAAGTCAGGCTCTGGAAACACCATATATTTT.

The gene calls are TRBV25-1 and TRBJ1-2; D may be TRBD1 (6 bases). Germline-derived CDR1 and CDR2 are MGHDK and SYGVNS. Trimming took 4 bases from V and 4 from J, leaving 16 bases between them. The CDR3 covers 15 residues. CDR3 sequence (DNA): TGTGCCAGCAGTGGGAGGTCAGGGGTGGCCTATGGCTACACCTTC. Translation: CASSGRSGVAYGYTF.

The sample holds a few counts of this clone. The J gene is TRBJ2-7, the V gene TRBV10-2, with D unclear. The CDR3 totals 13 residues. Germline lookup yields CDR1 WSHSY and CDR2 SAAADI. V gave up 2 bases and J gave up 0 bases, with 5 bases separating them. The CDR3 protein is CASSEPSSYEQYF. For the CDR3, the DNA is TGCGCCAGCAGTGAGCCCTCCTCCTACGAGCAGTACTTC.

CDR3 loop: CASSQHLNEPQHF. Written as DNA, the CDR3 is TGCGCCAGCAGCCAACACTTAAACGAGCCCCAGCATTTT. The genes are TRBV4-3 and TRBJ1-5; no firm D call. Germline V gene lookup returns CDR1 LGHNA and CDR2 YSLEER. The CDR3 loop spans 13 amino acids. V lost 2 bases and J 8 bases, leaving 10 bases between the germline ends.

The rearrangement links TRBV27 to TRBJ2-1; possible D gene TRBD1, 6 bases. The V end was cut by 6 bases, the J end by 0 bases, with 9 bases between. This CDR3 contains 14 residues. Germline V lookup: CDR1 MNHEY, CDR2 SMNVEV (reference sequence). CDR3 bases: TGTGCCAGCAGCCGGGACAACTCCTACAATGAGCAGTTCTTC. Its translation is CASSRDNSYNEQFF.

The chain couples TRBV28 to TRBJ1-4; D uncertain. Trimming cost V 3 bases and J 8 bases, with 7 bases left between them. Germline V gene lookup returns CDR1 MDHEN and CDR2 SYDVKM. The CDR3 runs 12 residues. This chain's CDR3 is CASSFPGEKLFF. CDR3 nucleotides: TGTGCCAGCAGTTTCCCGGGAGAAAAACTGTTTTTT.

This chain links TRBV7-9 with TRBJ2-7, with 9 bases that match TRBD2. The germline V gene encodes CDR1 SEHNR and CDR2 FQNEAQ (reference sequence). J was trimmed by 2 bases and V by 0 bases; bases with no gene match: 5. The CDR3 consists of 16 residues. In nucleotides, the CDR3 is TGTGCCAGCAGCTTAGCGGCGGCTAGCGGGACCTACGAGCAGTACTTC. It translates to CASSLAAASGTYEQYF.

V usage is TRBV28 and J usage is TRBJ1-5; 7 bases are a match to TRBD1. The CDR3 extends over 16 amino acids. Germline V lookup: CDR1 MDHEN, CDR2 SYDVKM. With 8 bases clipped from V and 4 bases from J, the junction kept 14 bases outside the gene matches. The CDR3 sequence: CASQITGEGANQPQHF. CDR3 in DNA: TGTGCCAGCCAGATTACAGGGGAAGGGGCGAATCAGCCCCAGCATTTT.

CDR3 sequence (DNA): TGCGCCAGCAGCCACCCACAGGGGGGTAATGAAAAACTGTTTTTT. It translates to CASSHPQGGNEKLFF. The chain combines TRBV4-1 with TRBJ1-4, with 8 nucleotides matching TRBD1. The V and J ends lost 3 bases and 4 bases, in that order; junction bases with no gene match: 4. Per germline, CDR1 MGHRA and CDR2 YSYEKL. This CDR3 is built from 15 residues.

Only one count was recorded for this clone. The chain employs TRBV7-8 and TRBJ2-5; perhaps TRBD1 as D (5 bases). Trimming removed 1 base at V and 0 bases at J, with 9 bases between. This CDR3 has 15 amino acids. Germline-derived CDR1 and CDR2 are SGHVS and FQNEAQ. The CDR3: CASSLGRQYQETQYF. The CDR3 nucleotides are TGTGCCAGCAGCTTAGGCCGACAGTACCAAGAGACCCAGTACTTC.

The sample holds a few counts of this clone. The gene calls are TRBV4-1 and TRBJ1-5; D is unclear. The CDR3 spans 15 residues. Germline V gene sequence: CDR1 MGHRA, CDR2 YSYEKL. Trimming shortened V by 0 bases and J by 6 bases, and 12 bases separated the two germline ends. The CDR3 bases are TGCGCCAGCAGCCAAGATTGGGCACTGGCTCAGCCCCAGCATTTT. Translation gives CASSQDWALAQPQHF.

J is TRBJ2-5 and V is TRBV4-2, with D perhaps TRBD2 (6 bases). The CDR3 covers 14 residues. V lost 10 bases, J lost 1 base, and 16 bases lay in between. Per germline, CDR1 LGHNA and CDR2 YNFKEQ. The CDR3 DNA sequence: TGTGCCACCGATACGGCCGGGGGCCAAGAGACCCAGTACTTC. Its translation: CATDTAGGQETQYF.

The chain couples TRBV28 to TRBJ2-3; the D call may be TRBD1 or TRBD2 (7 bases each). V lost 6 bases and J lost 5, with 21 bases in between. CDR1 is MDHEN and CDR2 is SYDVKM in the germline V gene. CDR3 size: 16 residues. The CDR3 loop reads CASSSTRQGGGDTQYF. The CDR3 region has the DNA TGTGCCAGCAGCTCCACCCGACAGGGAGGGGGAGATACGCAGTATTTT.

This clone appeared a few times. CDR3 amino acids: CASSPGQGPSGANVLTF. Written as DNA, the CDR3 is TGCGCCAGCAGCCCGGGACAGGGGCCCTCTGGGGCCAACGTCCTGACTTTC. The chain carries TRBV10-1 and TRBJ2-6; 10 bases are shared with TRBD1. CDR1 and CDR2 (germline): WNHNN, SYGVQD (reference sequence). The CDR3 sequence is 17 residues long. With V trimmed by 6 bases and J by 0 bases, 5 bases remained unmatched.

The CDR3, as DNA: TGCGCCAGCGGAGGCCTCTCCTACGAGCAGTACTTC. Amino acid sequence: CASGGLSYEQYF. V and J are TRBV10-2 and TRBJ2-7; D is possibly TRBD2 (5 bases). The V end lost 8 bases, the J end lost 0 bases, and 8 bases lay between the germline ends. CDR1 is WSHSY and CDR2 is SAAADI in the germline V gene. The CDR3 contains 12 residues.

This clone was recorded a few times. The chain employs TRBV11-2 and TRBJ1-1, with TRBD1 as a possible D gene (5 bases). The CDR3 has 19 residues. Deletions cut 0 bases from V and 0 bases from J, with 20 bases between. In germline, CDR1 is SGHAT, CDR2 FQNNGV. CDR3: CASSLEAGRRGTMNTEAFF. In nucleotides, the CDR3 is TGTGCCAGCAGCTTAGAGGCGGGCAGGAGGGGCACCATGAACACTGAAGCTTTCTTT.

This clone was found once. The gene calls are TRBV27 and TRBJ2-3, with TRBD2 matching over 7 bases. Germline V gene sequence: CDR1 MNHEY, CDR2 SMNVEV (reference sequence). V shed 3 bases and J 2 bases; nucleotides not matched to a gene: 8. There are 16 residues in the CDR3. In nucleotides, the CDR3 is TGTGCCAGCAGTTTTAGGGCTAGCGGAACCACAGATACGCAGTATTTT. Translating gives CASSFRASGTTDTQYF.

The gene calls are TRBV19 and TRBJ1-1; 7 bases fit TRBD1. In germline, CDR1 is LNHDA, CDR2 SQIVND (reference sequence). The CDR3 extends over 14 amino acids. Unmatched junction bases numbered 2, after V lost 3 bases and J lost 1 base. The CDR3 nucleotides are TGTGCCAGTAGTATGACAGGGTGGAACACTGAAGCTTTCTTT. The encoded protein is CASSMTGWNTEAFF.